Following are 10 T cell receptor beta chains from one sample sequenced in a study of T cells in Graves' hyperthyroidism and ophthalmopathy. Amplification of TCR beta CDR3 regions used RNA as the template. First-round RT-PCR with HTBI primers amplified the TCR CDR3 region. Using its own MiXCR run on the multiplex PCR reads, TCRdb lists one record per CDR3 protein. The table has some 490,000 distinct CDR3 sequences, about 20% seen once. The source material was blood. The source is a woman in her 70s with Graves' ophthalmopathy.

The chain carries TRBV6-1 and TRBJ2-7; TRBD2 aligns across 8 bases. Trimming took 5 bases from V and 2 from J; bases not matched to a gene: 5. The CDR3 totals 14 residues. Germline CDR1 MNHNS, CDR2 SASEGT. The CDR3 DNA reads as TGTGCCAGCAGTCCGCGGGGGGCAGCCTACGAGCAGTACTTC. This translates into CASSPRGAAYEQYF.

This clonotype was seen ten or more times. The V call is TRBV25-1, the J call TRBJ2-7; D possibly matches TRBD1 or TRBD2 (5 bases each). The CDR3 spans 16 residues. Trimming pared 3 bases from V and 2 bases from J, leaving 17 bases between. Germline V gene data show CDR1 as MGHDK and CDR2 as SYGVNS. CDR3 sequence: CASSDPGTRKPYEQYF. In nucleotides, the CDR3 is TGTGCCAGCAGTGACCCCGGGACCAGGAAACCCTACGAGCAGTACTTC.

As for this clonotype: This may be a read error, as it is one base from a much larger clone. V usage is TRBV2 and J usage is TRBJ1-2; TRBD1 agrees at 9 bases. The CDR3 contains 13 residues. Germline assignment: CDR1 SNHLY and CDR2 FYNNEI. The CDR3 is CASRAGTGYGHTF. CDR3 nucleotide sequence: TGTGCCAGCAGGGCCGGGACAGGGTATGGCCACACCTTC. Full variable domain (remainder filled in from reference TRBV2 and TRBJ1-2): EPEVTQTPSHQVTQMGQEVILRCVPISNHLYFYWYRQILGQKVEFLVSFYNNEISEKSEIFDDQFSVERPDGSNFTLKIRSTKLEDSAMYFCASRAGTGYGHTFGSGTRLTVV.

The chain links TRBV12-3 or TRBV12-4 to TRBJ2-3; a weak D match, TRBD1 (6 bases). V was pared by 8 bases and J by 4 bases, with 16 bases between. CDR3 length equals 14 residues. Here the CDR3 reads CASSPGASPDTQYF. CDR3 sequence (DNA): TGTGCCAGCTCACCAGGGGCCAGCCCAGATACGCAGTATTTT.

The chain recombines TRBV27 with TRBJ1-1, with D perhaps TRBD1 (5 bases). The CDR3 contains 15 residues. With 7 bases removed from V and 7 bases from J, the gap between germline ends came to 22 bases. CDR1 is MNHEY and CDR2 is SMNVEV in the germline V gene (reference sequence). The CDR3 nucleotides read TGTGCCAGCACCTTAGAAAGGGGCCGTGGGGGTGAAGCTTTCTTT. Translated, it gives CASTLERGRGGEAFF.

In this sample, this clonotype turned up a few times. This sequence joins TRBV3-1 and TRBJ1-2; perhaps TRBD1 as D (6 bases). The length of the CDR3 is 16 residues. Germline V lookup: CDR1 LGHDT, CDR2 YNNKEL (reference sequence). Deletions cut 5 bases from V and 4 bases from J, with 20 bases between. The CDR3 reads CASSVEPQTGFYGYTF. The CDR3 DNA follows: TGTGCCAGCAGCGTAGAACCCCAGACAGGATTCTATGGCTACACCTTC.

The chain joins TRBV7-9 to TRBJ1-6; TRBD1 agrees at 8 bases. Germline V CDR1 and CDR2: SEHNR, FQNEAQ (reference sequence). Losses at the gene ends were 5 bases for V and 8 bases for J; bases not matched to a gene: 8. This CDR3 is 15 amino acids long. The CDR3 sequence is CASSRAGTGYSPLHF. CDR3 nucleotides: TGTGCCAGCAGCAGGGCCGGGACAGGATATTCACCCCTCCACTTT. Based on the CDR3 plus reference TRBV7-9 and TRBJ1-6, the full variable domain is DTGVSQNPRHKITKRGQNVTFRCDPISEHNRLYWYRQTLGQGPEFLTYFQNEAQLEKSRLLSDRFSAERPKGSFSTLEIQRTEQGDSAMYLCASSRAGTGYSPLHFGNGTRLTVT.

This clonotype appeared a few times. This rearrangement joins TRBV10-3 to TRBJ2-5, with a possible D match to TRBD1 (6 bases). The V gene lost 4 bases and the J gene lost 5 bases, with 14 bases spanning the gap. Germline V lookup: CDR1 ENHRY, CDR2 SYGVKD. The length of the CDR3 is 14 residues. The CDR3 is CAISGMGQGETQYF. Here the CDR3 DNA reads TGTGCCATCAGTGGGATGGGGCAGGGGGAGACCCAGTACTTC.

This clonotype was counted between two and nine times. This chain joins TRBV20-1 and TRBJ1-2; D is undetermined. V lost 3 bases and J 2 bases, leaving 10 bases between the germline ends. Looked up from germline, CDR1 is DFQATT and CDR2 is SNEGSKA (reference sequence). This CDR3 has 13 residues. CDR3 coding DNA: TGCAGTGCTAGTCTTTTCGGCAACTATGGCTACACCTTC. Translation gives CSASLFGNYGYTF.

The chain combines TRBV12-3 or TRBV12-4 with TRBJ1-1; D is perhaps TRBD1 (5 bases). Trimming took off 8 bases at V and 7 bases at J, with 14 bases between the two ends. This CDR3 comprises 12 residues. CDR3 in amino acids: CASEADRHEAFF. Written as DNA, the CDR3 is TGTGCCAGCGAGGCAGACAGACATGAAGCTTTCTTT.